The TCR beta chain under discussion was sequenced for a study of T cell responses to AZD1222 COVID-19 vaccine. Whole-study context: Second-dose timings of about 4 or about 12 weeks were pooled.

Details on this clone: Its cognate antigen is unknown.

V gave up 4 bases and J gave up 5 bases, with 13 bases separating them. CDR3 length: 13 residues. The germline CDR1 and CDR2 sequences are SGHRS and YFSETQ. Clones were sequenced by immunoSEQ multiplex PCR, and TCRdb holds only the in-frame ones, with some missing. This sample yields some 100,000 clones, of which more than 70% are seen a single time; 1.2% to 1.5% belongs to the top ten. Study-level points and caveats: Vaccine-related CD4 TCRs covered spike, predominating at 160-218 and 743-854. The donors showed a predominance of white British ancestry and of females, with possible underestimation of clonal diversity. Repertoires were obtained solely post-peak T cell response.

The V and J genes are TRBV5-1 and TRBJ2-7; TRBD2 is a possible D gene (5 bases). The TCR comes from an adult in good health. Sequencing used peripheral blood, obtained on day 0 of AZD1222 vaccination. The CDR3 DNA follows: TGCGCCAGCAGCGACCTCCTAGCCGACGAGCAGTACTTC. This codes for CASSDLLADEQYF.